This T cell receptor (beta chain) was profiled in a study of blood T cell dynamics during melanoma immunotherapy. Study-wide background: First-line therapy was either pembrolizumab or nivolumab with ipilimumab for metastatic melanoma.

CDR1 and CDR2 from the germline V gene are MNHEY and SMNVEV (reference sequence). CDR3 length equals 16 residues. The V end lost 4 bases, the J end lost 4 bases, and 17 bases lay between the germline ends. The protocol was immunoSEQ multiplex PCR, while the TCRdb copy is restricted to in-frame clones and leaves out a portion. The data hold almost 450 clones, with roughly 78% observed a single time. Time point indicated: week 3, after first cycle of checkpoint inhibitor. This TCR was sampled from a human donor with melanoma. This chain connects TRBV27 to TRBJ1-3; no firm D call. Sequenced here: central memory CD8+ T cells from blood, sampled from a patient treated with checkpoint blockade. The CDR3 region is CASSSLRQPFGNTIYF. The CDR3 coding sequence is TGTGCCAGCAGTTCCCTCCGGCAGCCCTTCGGAAACACCATATATTTT.